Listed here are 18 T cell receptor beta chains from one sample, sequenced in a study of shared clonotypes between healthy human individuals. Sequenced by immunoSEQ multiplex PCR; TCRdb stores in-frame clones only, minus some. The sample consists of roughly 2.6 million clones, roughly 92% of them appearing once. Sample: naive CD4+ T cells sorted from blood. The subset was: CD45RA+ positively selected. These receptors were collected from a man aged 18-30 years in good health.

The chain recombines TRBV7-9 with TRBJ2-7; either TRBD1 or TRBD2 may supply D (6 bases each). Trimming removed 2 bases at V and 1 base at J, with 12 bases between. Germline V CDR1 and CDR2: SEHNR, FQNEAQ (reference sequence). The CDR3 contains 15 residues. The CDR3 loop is CASSLRGDGSYEQYF. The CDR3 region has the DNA TGTGCCAGCAGCTTAAGGGGGGACGGGTCCTACGAGCAGTACTTC.

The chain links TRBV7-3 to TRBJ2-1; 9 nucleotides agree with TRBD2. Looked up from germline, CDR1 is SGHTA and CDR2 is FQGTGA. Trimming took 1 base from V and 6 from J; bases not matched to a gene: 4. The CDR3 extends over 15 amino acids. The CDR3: CASSLNSGGSNEQFF. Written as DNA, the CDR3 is TGTGCCAGCAGCTTAAATAGCGGGGGTAGCAATGAGCAGTTCTTC.

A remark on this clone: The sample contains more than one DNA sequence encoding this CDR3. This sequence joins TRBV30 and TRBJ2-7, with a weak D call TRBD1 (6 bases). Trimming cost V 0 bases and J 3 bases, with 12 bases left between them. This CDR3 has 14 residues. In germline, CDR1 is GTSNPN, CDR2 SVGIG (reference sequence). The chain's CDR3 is CAWSVGGGLYEQYF. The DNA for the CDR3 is TGTGCCTGGAGTGTAGGGGGTGGACTCTACGAGCAGTACTTC.

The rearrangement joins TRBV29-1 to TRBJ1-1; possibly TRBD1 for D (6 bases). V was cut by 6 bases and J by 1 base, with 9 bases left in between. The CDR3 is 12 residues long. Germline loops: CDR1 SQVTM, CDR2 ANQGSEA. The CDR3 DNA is TGCAGCGTAACAGGGCAGAACACTGAAGCTTTCTTT. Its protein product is CSVTGQNTEAFF.

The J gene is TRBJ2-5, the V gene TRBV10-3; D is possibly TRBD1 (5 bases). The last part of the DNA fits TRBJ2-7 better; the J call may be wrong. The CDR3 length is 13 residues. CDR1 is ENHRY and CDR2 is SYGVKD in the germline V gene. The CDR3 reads CAISDGHSYEQYF. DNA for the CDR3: TGTGCCATCAGTGACGGACACTCTTACGAGCAGTACTTC.

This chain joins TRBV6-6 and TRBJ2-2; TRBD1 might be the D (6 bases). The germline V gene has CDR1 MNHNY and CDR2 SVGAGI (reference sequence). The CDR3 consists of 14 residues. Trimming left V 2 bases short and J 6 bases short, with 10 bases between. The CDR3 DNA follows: TGTGCCAGCAGTTACCAGGGGTTGGCCGGGGAGCTGTTTTTT. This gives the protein CASSYQGLAGELFF.

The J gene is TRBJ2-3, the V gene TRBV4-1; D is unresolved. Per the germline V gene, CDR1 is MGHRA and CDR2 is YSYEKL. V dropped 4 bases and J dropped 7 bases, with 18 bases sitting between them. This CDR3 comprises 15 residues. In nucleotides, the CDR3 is TGCGCCAGCAGCCCCGCACATCTTGAAGGTAATACGCAGTATTTT. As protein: CASSPAHLEGNTQYF.

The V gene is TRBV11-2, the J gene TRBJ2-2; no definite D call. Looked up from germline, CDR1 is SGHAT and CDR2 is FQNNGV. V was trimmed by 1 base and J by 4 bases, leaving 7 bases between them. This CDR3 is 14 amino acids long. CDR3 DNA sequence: TGTGCCAGCAGCTTAGTACGTTCCACCGGGGAGCTGTTTTTT. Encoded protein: CASSLVRSTGELFF.

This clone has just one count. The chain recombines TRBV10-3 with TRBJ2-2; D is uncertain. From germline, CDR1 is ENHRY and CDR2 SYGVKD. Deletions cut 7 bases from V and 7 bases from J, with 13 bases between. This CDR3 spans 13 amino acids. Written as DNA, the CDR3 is TGTGCCATCACCCACAATGACGGCGGGGAGCTGTTTTTT. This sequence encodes CAITHNDGGELFF.

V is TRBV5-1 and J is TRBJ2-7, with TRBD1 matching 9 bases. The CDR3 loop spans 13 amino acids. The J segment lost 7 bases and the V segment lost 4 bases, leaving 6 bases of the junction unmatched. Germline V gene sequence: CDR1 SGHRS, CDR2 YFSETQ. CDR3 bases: TGCGCCAGCAGCCCGGACAGGGGATGGGAGCAGTACTTC. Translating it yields CASSPDRGWEQYF.

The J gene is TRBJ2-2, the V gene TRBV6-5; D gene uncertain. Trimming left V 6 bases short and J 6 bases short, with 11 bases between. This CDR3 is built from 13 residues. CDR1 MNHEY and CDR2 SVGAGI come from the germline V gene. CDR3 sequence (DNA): TGTGCCAGCAGACCAAGCACCCCCGGGGAGCTGTTTTTT. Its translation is CASRPSTPGELFF.

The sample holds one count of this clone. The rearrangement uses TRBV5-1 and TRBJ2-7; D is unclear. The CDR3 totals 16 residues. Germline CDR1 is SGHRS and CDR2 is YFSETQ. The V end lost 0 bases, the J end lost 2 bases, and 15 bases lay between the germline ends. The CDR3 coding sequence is TGCGCCAGCAGCTTGGCCGTTCCTTCCGGTACCTACGAGCAGTACTTC. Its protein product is CASSLAVPSGTYEQYF.

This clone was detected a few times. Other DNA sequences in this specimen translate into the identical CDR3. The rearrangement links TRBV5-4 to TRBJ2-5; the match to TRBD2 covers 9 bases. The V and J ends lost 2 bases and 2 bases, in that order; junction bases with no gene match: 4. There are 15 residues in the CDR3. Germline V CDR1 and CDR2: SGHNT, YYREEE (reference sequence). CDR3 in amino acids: CASSLGLAGQETQYF. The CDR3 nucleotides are TGTGCCAGCAGCTTAGGGCTAGCGGGGCAAGAGACCCAGTACTTC.

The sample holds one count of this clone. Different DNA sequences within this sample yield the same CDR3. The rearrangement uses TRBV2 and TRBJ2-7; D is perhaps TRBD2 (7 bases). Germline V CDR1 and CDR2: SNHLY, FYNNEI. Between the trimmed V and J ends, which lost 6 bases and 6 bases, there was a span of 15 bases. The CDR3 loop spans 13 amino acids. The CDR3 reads CASSGTGGGEQYF. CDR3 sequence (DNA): TGTGCCAGCAGCGGGACGGGGGGCGGCGAGCAGTACTTC.

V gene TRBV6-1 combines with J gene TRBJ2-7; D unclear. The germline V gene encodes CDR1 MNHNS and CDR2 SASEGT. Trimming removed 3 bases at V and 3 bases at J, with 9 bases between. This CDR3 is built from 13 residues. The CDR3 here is CASSESKNYEQYF. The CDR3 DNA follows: TGTGCCAGCAGTGAGAGTAAGAACTACGAGCAGTACTTC.

The CDR3: CASSPTGLAEAENEQFF. The CDR3, as DNA: TGTGCCAGTAGTCCCACGGGACTAGCGGAAGCAGAGAATGAGCAGTTCTTC. The gene calls are TRBV19 and TRBJ2-1, with 11 bases that match TRBD2. Per the germline V gene, CDR1 is LNHDA and CDR2 is SQIVND (reference sequence). This CDR3 contains 17 residues. The junction had 13 bases not matched to a gene; V was cut back by 5 bases and J by 7 bases.

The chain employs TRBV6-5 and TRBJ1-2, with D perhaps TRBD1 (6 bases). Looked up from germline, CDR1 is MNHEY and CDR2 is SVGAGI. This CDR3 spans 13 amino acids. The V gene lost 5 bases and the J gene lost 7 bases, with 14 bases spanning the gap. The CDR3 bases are TGTGCCAGCAGTACCCGGGACACAGCTGGCTACACCTTC. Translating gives CASSTRDTAGYTF.

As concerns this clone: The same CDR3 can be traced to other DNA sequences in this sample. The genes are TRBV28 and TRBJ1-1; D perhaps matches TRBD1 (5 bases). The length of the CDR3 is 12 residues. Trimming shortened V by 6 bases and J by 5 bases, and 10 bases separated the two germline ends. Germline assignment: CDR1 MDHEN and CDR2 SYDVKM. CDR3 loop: CASSPRGTEAFF. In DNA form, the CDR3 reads TGTGCCAGCAGCCCTCGGGGGACTGAAGCTTTCTTT.